This T cell receptor (beta chain) was recovered during a study of T cell changes during pregnancy in multiple sclerosis. Profiling relied on immunoSEQ multiplex PCR, and the TCRdb table lists in-frame clones only, not all of them. Here the sample spans 35,000 to 45,000 clones, 75% to 95% being singletons. This clone was counted a single time. This CDR3 has 13 residues. Germline lookup yields CDR1 SGHRS and CDR2 YFSETQ. V lost 5 bases to trimming and J lost 4 bases, with 12 bases between them. The chain combines TRBV5-1 with TRBJ1-1; a possible D gene is TRBD1 (5 bases). The sequence was obtained from a female donor in good health, enrolled as a control in a pregnancy study. Source: CD4+ T cells from peripheral blood mononuclear cells, taken after pregnancy. CDR3: CASRIGGGTEAFF. For the CDR3, the DNA is TGCGCCAGCAGAATTGGGGGGGGCACTGAAGCTTTCTTT.